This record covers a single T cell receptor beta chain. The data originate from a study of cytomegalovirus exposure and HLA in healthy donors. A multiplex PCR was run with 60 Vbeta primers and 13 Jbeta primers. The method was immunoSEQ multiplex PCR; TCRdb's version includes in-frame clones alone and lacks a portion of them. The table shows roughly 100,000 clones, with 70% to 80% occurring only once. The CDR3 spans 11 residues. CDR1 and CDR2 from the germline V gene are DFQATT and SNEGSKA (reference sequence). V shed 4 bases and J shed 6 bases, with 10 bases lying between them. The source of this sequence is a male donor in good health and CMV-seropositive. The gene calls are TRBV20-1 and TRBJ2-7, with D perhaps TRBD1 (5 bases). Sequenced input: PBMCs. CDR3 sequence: CSANQGFEQYF. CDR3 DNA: TGCAGTGCTAATCAGGGTTTCGAGCAGTACTTC.